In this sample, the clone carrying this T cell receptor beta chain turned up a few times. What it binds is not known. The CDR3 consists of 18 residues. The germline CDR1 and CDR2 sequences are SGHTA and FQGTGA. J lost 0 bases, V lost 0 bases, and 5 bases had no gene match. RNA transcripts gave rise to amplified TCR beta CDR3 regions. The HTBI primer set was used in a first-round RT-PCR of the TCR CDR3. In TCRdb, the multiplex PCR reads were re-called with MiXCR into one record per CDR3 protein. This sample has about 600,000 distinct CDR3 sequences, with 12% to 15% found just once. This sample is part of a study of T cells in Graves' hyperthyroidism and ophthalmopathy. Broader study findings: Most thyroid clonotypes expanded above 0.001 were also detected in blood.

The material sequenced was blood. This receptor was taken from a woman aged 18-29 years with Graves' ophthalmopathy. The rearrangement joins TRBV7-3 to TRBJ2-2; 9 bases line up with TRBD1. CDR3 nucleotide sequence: TGTGCCAGCAGCTTAACGTCCGGGACAGGGACGAACACCGGGGAGCTGTTTTTT. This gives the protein CASSLTSGTGTNTGELFF.